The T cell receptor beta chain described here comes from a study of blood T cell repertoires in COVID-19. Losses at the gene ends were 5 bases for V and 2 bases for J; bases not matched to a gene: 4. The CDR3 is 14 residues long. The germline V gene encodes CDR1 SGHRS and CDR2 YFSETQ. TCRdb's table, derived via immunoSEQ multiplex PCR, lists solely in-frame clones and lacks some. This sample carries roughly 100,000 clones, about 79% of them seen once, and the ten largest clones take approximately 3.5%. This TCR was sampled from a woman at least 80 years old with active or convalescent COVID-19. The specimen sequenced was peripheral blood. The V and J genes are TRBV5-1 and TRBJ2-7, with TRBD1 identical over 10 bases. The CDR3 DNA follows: TGCGCCAGCAGTTTAGACAGGGGGCCCTACGAGCAGTACTTC. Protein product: CASSLDRGPYEQYF. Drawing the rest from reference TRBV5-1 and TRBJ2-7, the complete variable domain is KAGVTQTPRYLIKTRGQQVTLSCSPISGHRSVSWYQQTPGQGLQFLFEYFSETQRNKGNFPGRFSGRQFSNSRSEMNVSTLELGDSALYLCASSLDRGPYEQYFGPGTRLTVT.